This is a list of T cell receptor beta chains from one sample in a study of cytomegalovirus exposure and HLA in healthy donors. TCRdb's copy holds only in-frame clones and misses some; the assay was immunoSEQ multiplex PCR. The table includes about 96,000 clones, about 70% detected once. Sequenced input: PBMCs. The receptors derive from a woman between 65 and 79 years old in good health and CMV-seropositive. CDR3s leave out the opening cysteine and the closing phenylalanine or tryptophan. The listing skips clone size in some rows; elsewhere it reads once, few, many or a size class.

-	TRBV6-5	TRBJ2-6	ASSYTDSGANVLT
-	TRBV6-6	TRBJ1-5	ASNGDQPQH
-	TRBV7-2	TRBJ2-6	ASSPGQANVLT
-	TRBV7-9	TRBJ2-2	SSSSGQGRISSGELF
-	TRBV19	TRBJ1-6	ATMDRGNSPLH
-	TRBV27	TRBJ2-7	ASSFMASGRHEQY
few	TRBV5-1	TRBJ2-1	ASSLGASVYNEQF
-	TRBV5-4	TRBJ2-5	ASSKIGTGQETQY
-	TRBV6-5	TRBJ1-1	ASTTPYDTEAF
-	TRBV2	TRBJ1-4	ASKEDSEKLF
few	TRBV5-6	TRBJ2-1	ASSRRGGNEQF
-	TRBV6-1	TRBJ1-2	ASSEYPGGGGYGYT
-	TRBV2	TRBJ1-2	ARQGYQNYGYT
-	TRBV9	TRBJ2-7	ASSVALADTYEQY
-	TRBV9	TRBJ2-6	ASSSEGTGKRLGANVLT
-	TRBV4-1	TRBJ2-7	ASSRGTGGISYEQY
-	TRBV7-2	TRBJ2-1	ASTSQWGGARNEQF
few	TRBV10-3	TRBJ2-5	AISDPGTIKETQY
-	TRBV2	TRBJ2-7	ASADRNSYEQY
-	TRBV7-2	TRBJ1-1	ASSLRTEAF
few	TRBV19	TRBJ2-7	ASSPGVYEQY
few	TRBV4-1	TRBJ2-2	ASSQGGQGQRELF
few	TRBV9	TRBJ2-3	ASSVGIAGGVDTQY
-	TRBV6-6	TRBJ2-7	ASSRDGSSYEQY
-	TRBV19	TRBJ1-5	ASQTRTDSNQPQH
-	TRBV6-1	TRBJ2-3	ASSEATSGGAWADTQY
few	TRBV6-1	TRBJ1-3	ASTPVASGNTIY
-	TRBV2	-	ASSGWTSGGEYEQY
-	TRBV21-1	TRBJ2-7	ASSTPGLSGRSFSYEQY
-	TRBV10-2	TRBJ1-1	ASTGGTPNWTEAF
few	TRBV11-3	TRBJ1-1	ASSLGQLNTEAF
once	TRBV7-6	TRBJ2-7	ASSLGTGRDEQY
once	TRBV10-3	TRBJ2-1	AIMRTSGGGNEQF
few	TRBV10-3	TRBJ1-3	ATSRQGTSGNTIY
once	TRBV18	TRBJ1-2	ASSPPGYPPGGALNYGYT
-	TRBV7-2	TRBJ2-2	ASSSGLAGGTGELF
few	TRBV9	TRBJ1-5	ASSVGTGYSNQPQH
once	TRBV11-2	TRBJ2-5	ASSLSVRGGETQY
few	TRBV14	TRBJ1-6	ASSQGDRTVSPLH
-	TRBV11-2	TRBJ1-6	ASSLEPGGDSPLH
-	TRBV10-3	TRBJ2-7	ATQGASYEQY
-	TRBV9	TRBJ1-5	ASSVGWDSSNQPQH
-	TRBV13	TRBJ1-1	ASSLRDRVSEAF
-	TRBV19	TRBJ1-3	ASRGPGSSSGNTIY
few	TRBV28	TRBJ2-7	ASRTQTGFGSEQY
-	TRBV6-5	TRBJ1-4	ASRAPNEKLF
-	TRBV10-1	TRBJ2-5	ATQRGFQETQY
-	TRBV4-2	TRBJ1-1	ASSQDPLQGPNTEAF
few	TRBV28	TRBJ2-7	ASRGTGGSYEQY
-	TRBV7-9	TRBJ1-3	ASSLRDSSGNTIY
once	TRBV19	TRBJ2-4	ASTWQNIQY
once	TRBV21-1	TRBJ1-5	ASSKDRRARGNQPQH
-	TRBV7-2	TRBJ1-6	ASSLDQGPNSPLH
-	TRBV2	TRBJ2-1	ASRPGTGTYNEQF
-	TRBV28	TRBJ2-3	ASSLFLPSSTDTQY
-	TRBV27	TRBJ1-2	ASSLRQGGGYT
once	TRBV6-1	TRBJ1-1	ASIDRTAHTEAF
once	TRBV27	TRBJ1-2	ASSPGQGSGYGYT
-	TRBV10-1	TRBJ2-1	ASSEGLAGGTGNEQF
-	TRBV20-1	TRBJ2-7	SATGIYEQY